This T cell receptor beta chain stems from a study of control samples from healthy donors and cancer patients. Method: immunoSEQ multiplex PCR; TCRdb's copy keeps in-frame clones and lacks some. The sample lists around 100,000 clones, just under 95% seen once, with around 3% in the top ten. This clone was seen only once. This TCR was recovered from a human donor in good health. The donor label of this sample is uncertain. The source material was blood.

CDR3 in DNA: TGCGCCAGCAGCCTGTCCGGGACAGGGGCGGACGCCCTCCACTTT. This gives the protein CASSLSGTGADALHF. The chain links TRBV5-1 to TRBJ1-6, with TRBD1 matching over 10 bases. CDR3 length equals 15 residues. Germline CDR1 SGHRS, CDR2 YFSETQ. V gave up 4 bases and J gave up 14 bases; unmatched junction bases: 12.